The 27 T cell receptor beta chains below all came from one sample that was sequenced in a study of CD8+CD57+ T cells in acquired aplastic anemia. Genomic DNA served as template for TCR beta VDJ and CDR3 profiling. TCRdb used MiXCR to reprocess the reads, holding one entry per CDR3 protein. Counted here are just over 150,000 distinct CDR3 sequences, around 48% occurring once; the ten biggest clones make up 25% to 40%. By flow cytometry, patients selected for sequencing had shown an expansion of CD8+CD57+ cells. Input material: sorted CD4+, CD8+, or CD8+CD57+ T cells (not recorded which) from PBMCs. All receptors derive from a human donor with aplastic anemia.

This clonotype showed up many times. As DNA, the CDR3 is TGTGCCAGCAGCTTTGCCGGGAGTAGGACTGAAGCTTTCTTT. This gives the protein CASSFAGSRTEAFF. The chain joins TRBV7-9 to TRBJ1-1; D not resolved. CDR3 size: 14 residues. Trimming removed 3 bases from V and 5 bases from J, with 13 bases in between. Germline V gives CDR1 SEHNR, CDR2 FQNEAQ (reference sequence).

The chain carries TRBV9 and TRBJ2-3; D may be TRBD1 or TRBD2 (5 bases each). The length of the CDR3 is 13 residues. In germline, CDR1 is SGDLS, CDR2 YYNGEE. V lost 0 bases and J lost 3, with 5 bases in between. The CDR3 loop is CASSVGGTDTQYF. The CDR3 region has the DNA TGTGCCAGCAGCGTAGGGGGGACAGATACGCAGTATTTT.

This chain uses TRBV5-1 with TRBJ1-4; weak D call: TRBD1 (6 bases). The germline CDR1 and CDR2 sequences are SGHRS and YFSETQ. This CDR3 is 15 amino acids long. Trimming left V 7 bases short and J 5 bases short, with 18 bases between. The chain's CDR3 is CASGLHGQLNEKLFF. CDR3 DNA sequence: TGCGCCAGCGGCCTTCACGGACAGCTCAATGAAAAACTGTTTTTT.

Note on this clonotype: Just one base apart from a much larger clone, this may be a read error. The rearrangement uses TRBV6-1 and TRBJ2-7; possibly TRBD2 for D (5 bases). The V end was cut by 11 bases, the J end by 1 base, with 12 bases between. Looked up from germline, CDR1 is MNHNS and CDR2 is SASEGT. The CDR3 loop spans 12 amino acids. CDR3 loop: CAANGNSYEQYF. The CDR3 bases are TGTGCCGCTAACGGGAATTCCTACGAGCAGTACTTC.

The sample holds one count of this clonotype. This sequence may be a read error, since a much larger clone differs from it by one base. Given the absence of the conserved phenylalanine or tryptophan at the CDR3 end, a read error is likely. This chain connects TRBV30 to TRBJ1-2; D uncertain. CDR1 is GTSNPN and CDR2 is SVGIG in the germline V gene (reference sequence). The CDR3 is made up of 13 amino acids. V lost 0 bases to trimming and J lost 5 bases, with 10 bases between them. The DNA for the CDR3 is TGTGCCTGGAGTGTGGGGAGTCCTTATGGCTACACCCTC. This encodes CAWSVGSPYGYTL.

V usage is TRBV7-6 and J usage is TRBJ2-2, with 7 bases aligning to TRBD1. Trimming took 3 bases from V and 6 from J; bases not matched to a gene: 4. CDR1 is SGHVS, CDR2 FNYEAQ, per germline. There are 14 residues in the CDR3. CDR3 sequence reads: CASSLGQHAGELFF. CDR3 sequence (DNA): TGTGCCAGCAGCTTGGGACAGCACGCCGGGGAGCTGTTTTTT.

This clonotype was seen just once. V gene TRBV20-1 combines with J gene TRBJ1-4; possible D gene TRBD1, 5 bases. Germline CDR1 and CDR2: DFQATT and SNEGSKA (reference sequence). Trimming left V 6 bases short and J 7 bases short, with 18 bases between. The CDR3 contains 14 residues. The CDR3 DNA reads TGCAGTGCCCCTCGACAGTTTGGGGGTGAAAAACTGTTTTTT. This codes for CSAPRQFGGEKLFF.

Ten or more counts support this clonotype. The rearrangement joins TRBV29-1 to TRBJ2-7, with D possibly TRBD1 on 6 matching bases. V was pared by 3 bases and J by 3 bases, with 12 bases between. CDR1 is SQVTM, CDR2 ANQGSEA, per germline. There are 13 residues in the CDR3. In DNA, the CDR3 is TGCAGCGTTGATGTCAGGGGAAGCTACGAGCAGTACTTC. It translates to CSVDVRGSYEQYF.

The chain combines TRBV25-1 with TRBJ2-3, with D possibly being TRBD2 (6 bases). Trimming cost V 8 bases and J 0 bases, with 24 bases left between them. This CDR3 has 18 amino acids. Germline lookup yields CDR1 MGHDK and CDR2 SYGVNS. The CDR3 protein is CASLGTLGTGASTDTQYF. The CDR3 region has the DNA TGTGCCAGCCTCGGGACTCTGGGGACTGGTGCTAGCACAGATACGCAGTATTTT.

The V gene is TRBV5-1, the J gene TRBJ2-7; TRBD1 agrees at 9 bases. CDR1 is SGHRS and CDR2 is YFSETQ in the germline V gene. CDR3 length equals 13 residues. With 1 base clipped from V and 9 bases from J, the junction kept 5 bases outside the gene matches. The CDR3 bases are TGCGCCAGCAGCTTGCGGACAGGGGACGGGCAGTACTTC. Translating it yields CASSLRTGDGQYF.

The rearrangement uses TRBV10-3 and TRBJ2-7; D perhaps matches TRBD1 (5 bases). The CDR3 length is 14 residues. The V end was cut by 4 bases, the J end by 0 bases, with 10 bases between. The V gene's germline CDR1 is ENHRY and CDR2 SYGVKD. CDR3 sequence reads: CAISGFDSSYEQYF. The CDR3 DNA follows: TGTGCCATCAGTGGTTTTGACAGCTCCTACGAGCAGTACTTC.

The chain uses TRBV7-2 and TRBJ2-2; D gene unclear. V lost 6 bases to trimming and J lost 6 bases, with 5 bases between them. CDR3 length equals 11 residues. CDR1 is SGHTA, CDR2 FQGNSA, per germline. CDR3 nucleotide sequence: TGTGCCAGCAGGTATTCCGGGGAGCTGTTTTTT. It specifies CASRYSGELFF. Complete variable domain (other parts from reference TRBV7-2 and TRBJ2-2): GAGVSQSPSNKVTEKGKDVELRCDPISGHTALYWYRQSLGQGLEFLIYFQGNSAPDKSGLPSDRFSAERTGGSVSTLTIQRTQQEDSAVYLCASRYSGELFFGEGSRLTVL.

V is TRBV20-1 and J is TRBJ2-7, with TRBD1 matching over 9 bases. This CDR3 contains 12 residues. The germline CDR1 and CDR2 sequences are DFQATT and SNEGSKA (reference sequence). The V gene end was trimmed by 6 bases and the J gene end by 1 base; junction bases not matched to a gene: 1. The DNA of the CDR3 is TGCAGTGCCGACAGGGGGTCCTACGAGCAGTACTTC. Translating it yields CSADRGSYEQYF.

Of note for this clonotype: Germline and junction disagree at one end, which may indicate a read error. The rearrangement joins TRBV6-2 or TRBV6-3 to TRBJ2-4; D is ambiguous. The CDR3 is made up of 12 amino acids. The V gene's germline CDR1 is MNHEY and CDR2 SVGEGT. CDR3 nucleotide sequence: TGTGCCAGCAGTTACTCAGAGATTAGGCGCCACTTC. It codes for CASSYSEIRRHF.

The chain couples TRBV10-3 to TRBJ2-3; the D is unclear. CDR1 ENHRY and CDR2 SYGVKD come from the germline V gene. The CDR3 extends over 12 amino acids. With 2 bases removed from V and 4 bases from J, the gap between germline ends came to 4 bases. CDR3 coding DNA: TGTGCCATCAGTGAGGGGGCAGATACGCAGTATTTT. Translation gives CAISEGADTQYF.

The chain has TRBV20-1 and TRBJ1-3; possibly TRBD1 for D (5 bases). The V gene's germline CDR1 is DFQATT and CDR2 SNEGSKA (reference sequence). The CDR3 spans 11 residues. The CDR3 here is CRGRKEDTIYF. CDR3 nucleotides: TGCAGGGGGCGAAAGGAGGACACCATATATTTT.

The rearrangement uses TRBV14 and TRBJ2-5; TRBD2 matches at 11 bases. This CDR3 is 15 amino acids long. With V trimmed by 5 bases and J by 0 bases, 2 bases remained unmatched. Germline V lookup: CDR1 SGHDN, CDR2 FVKESK. The CDR3 nucleotides read TGTGCCAGCAGCTTGGGACTAGCGGACCAAGAGACCCAGTACTTC. This translates into CASSLGLADQETQYF. Using reference TRBV14 and TRBJ2-5 for the parts outside the CDR3, the full variable domain is EAGVTQFPSHSVIEKGQTVTLRCDPISGHDNLYWYRRVMGKEIKFLLHFVKESKQDESGMPNNRFLAERTGGTYSTLKVQPAELEDSGVYFCASSLGLADQETQYFGPGTRLLVL.

This clonotype was seen repeatedly, ten times or more. J is TRBJ1-5 and V is TRBV4-1, with no clear D. This CDR3 has 15 residues. The germline gives CDR1 MGHRA, CDR2 YSYEKL. The V and J ends lost 0 bases and 0 bases respectively, with 6 bases between them. The CDR3 DNA follows: TGCGCCAGCAGCCAAGATGGCTATAGCAATCAGCCCCAGCATTTT. It is translated as CASSQDGYSNQPQHF.

This clonotype was seen a single time. The chain uses TRBV6-2 or TRBV6-3 and TRBJ1-2, with a tentative D call TRBD1 (6 bases). The germline V and J ends were trimmed by 8 bases and 5 bases, with 12 bases remaining between them. CDR1 and CDR2 (germline): MNHEY, SVGEGT. The length of the CDR3 is 12 residues. The CDR3 region has the DNA TGTGCCAGCGGCGCCAGGGGTTATGGCTACACCTTC. The encoded protein is CASGARGYGYTF.

The sample holds one count of this clonotype. The rearrangement uses TRBV4-1 and TRBJ2-7, with a tentative D call TRBD1 (7 bases). The CDR3 has 15 residues. Germline loops: CDR1 MGHRA, CDR2 YSYEKL. V lost 2 bases to trimming and J lost 4 bases, with 15 bases between them. CDR3 coding DNA: TGCGCCAGCAGCCAAACGACAGGGAGGCCGTACGAGCAGTACTTC. Translated: CASSQTTGRPYEQYF.

Note on this clonotype: With a much larger clone just one base away, this may be a read error. This chain connects TRBV4-1 to TRBJ2-1; 8 nucleotides agree with TRBD2. Germline V lookup: CDR1 MGHRA, CDR2 YSYEKL. CDR3 length: 15 residues. The CDR3 reads CASSQIAGTYNEQLF. CDR3 nucleotides: TGCGCCAGCAGCCAAATAGCGGGAACCTACAATGAGCAGCTCTTC.

CDR3 DNA sequence: TGTGCCTGGAGCGGGACAGGGGGCGCCGGGGAGCTGTTTTTT. Its translation is CAWSGTGGAGELFF. The genes are TRBV30 and TRBJ2-2, with TRBD1 matching 12 bases. V gave up 3 bases and J gave up 6 bases; unmatched junction bases: 2. The CDR3 loop spans 14 amino acids. The germline CDR1 and CDR2 sequences are GTSNPN and SVGIG (reference sequence).

This clonotype has at least ten counts. This chain connects TRBV10-1 to TRBJ2-7; 9 bases are a match to TRBD1. The CDR3 runs to 14 residues. The ends lost 4 bases at V and 4 bases at J; junction bases unmatched: 5. Germline CDR1 is WNHNN and CDR2 is SYGVQD (reference sequence). The DNA of the CDR3 is TGCGCCAGCAGTGGCCGGGACAGGGCGTACGAGCAGTACTTC. This sequence encodes CASSGRDRAYEQYF.

V is TRBV20-1 and J is TRBJ1-1; tentatively, D is TRBD1 (5 bases). From germline, CDR1 is DFQATT and CDR2 SNEGSKA (reference sequence). CDR3 length: 14 amino acids. Trimming pared 3 bases from V and 5 bases from J, leaving 16 bases between. The CDR3 DNA reads as TGCAGTGCTAGGGGTGGGGGATATAAGACTGAAGCTTTCTTT. This codes for CSARGGGYKTEAFF.

This clonotype was recorded a few times. The J gene is TRBJ1-6, the V gene TRBV2; D may be TRBD1 (6 bases). Deletions cut 8 bases from V and 1 base from J, with 9 bases between. CDR3 length: 14 amino acids. From germline, CDR1 is SNHLY and CDR2 FYNNEI. CDR3 bases: TGTGCCAGCTTAGGGGGATCCTATAATTCACCCCTCCACTTT. Translating gives CASLGGSYNSPLHF.

This rearrangement joins TRBV15 to TRBJ2-1; D may be TRBD1 or TRBD2 (6 bases each). V lost 8 bases, J lost 5 bases, and 13 bases lay in between. The CDR3 is 13 amino acids. Germline assignment: CDR1 LNHNV and CDR2 YYDKDF (reference sequence). For the CDR3, the DNA is TGTGCCACCCGAGGGGGGATGAACAATGAGCAGTTCTTC. Protein: CATRGGMNNEQFF.

The chain carries TRBV2 and TRBJ2-7; D perhaps matches TRBD2 (5 bases). The V and J ends lost 2 bases and 9 bases respectively, with 11 bases between them. The CDR3 contains 12 residues. Germline CDR1 and CDR2: SNHLY and FYNNEI. This CDR3 is CASSERPEGQYF. CDR3 nucleotide sequence: TGTGCCAGCAGTGAACGCCCCGAGGGGCAGTACTTC. The full variable domain, completed using reference TRBV2 and TRBJ2-7, is EPEVTQTPSHQVTQMGQEVILRCVPISNHLYFYWYRQILGQKVEFLVSFYNNEISEKSEIFDDQFSVERPDGSNFTLKIRSTKLEDSAMYFCASSERPEGQYFGPGTRLTVT.